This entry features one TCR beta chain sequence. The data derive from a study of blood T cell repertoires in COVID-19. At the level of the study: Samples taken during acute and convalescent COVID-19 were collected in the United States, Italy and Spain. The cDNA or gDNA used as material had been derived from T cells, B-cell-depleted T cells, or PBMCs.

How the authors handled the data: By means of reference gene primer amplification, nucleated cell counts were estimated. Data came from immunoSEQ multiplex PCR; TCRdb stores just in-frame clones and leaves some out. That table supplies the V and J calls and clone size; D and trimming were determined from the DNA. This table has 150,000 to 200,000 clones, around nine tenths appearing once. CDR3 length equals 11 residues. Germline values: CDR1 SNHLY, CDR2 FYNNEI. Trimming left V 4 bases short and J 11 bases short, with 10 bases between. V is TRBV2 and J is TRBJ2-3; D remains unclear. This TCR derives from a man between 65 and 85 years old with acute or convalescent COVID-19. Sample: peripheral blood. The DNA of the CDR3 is TGTGCCAGCAGTGCCCTAGGTGGGCAGTATTTT. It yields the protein CASSALGGQYF. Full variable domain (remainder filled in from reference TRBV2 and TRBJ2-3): EPEVTQTPSHQVTQMGQEVILRCVPISNHLYFYWYRQILGQKVEFLVSFYNNEISEKSEIFDDQFSVERPDGSNFTLKIRSTKLEDSAMYFCASSALGGQYFGPGTRLTVL.